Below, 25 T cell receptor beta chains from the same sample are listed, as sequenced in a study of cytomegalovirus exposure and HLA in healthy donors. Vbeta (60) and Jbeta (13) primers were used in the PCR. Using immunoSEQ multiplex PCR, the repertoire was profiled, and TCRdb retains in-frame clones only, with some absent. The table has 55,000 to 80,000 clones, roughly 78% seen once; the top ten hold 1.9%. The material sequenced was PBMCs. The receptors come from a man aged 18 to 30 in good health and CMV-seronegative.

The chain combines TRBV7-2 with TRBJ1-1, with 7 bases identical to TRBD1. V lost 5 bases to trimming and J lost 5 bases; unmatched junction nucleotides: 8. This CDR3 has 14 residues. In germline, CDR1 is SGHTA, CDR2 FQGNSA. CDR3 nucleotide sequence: TGTGCCAGCAGCCTAGGGGGCCAGGATACTGAAGCTTTCTTT. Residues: CASSLGGQDTEAFF.

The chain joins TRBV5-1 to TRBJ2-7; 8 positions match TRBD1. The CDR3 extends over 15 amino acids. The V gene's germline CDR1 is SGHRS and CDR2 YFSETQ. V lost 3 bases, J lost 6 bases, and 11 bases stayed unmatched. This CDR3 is CASSSKTRGQGEQYF. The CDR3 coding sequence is TGCGCCAGCAGCTCTAAAACCAGGGGGCAAGGCGAGCAGTACTTC. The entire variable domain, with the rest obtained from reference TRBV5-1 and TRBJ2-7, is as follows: KAGVTQTPRYLIKTRGQQVTLSCSPISGHRSVSWYQQTPGQGLQFLFEYFSETQRNKGNFPGRFSGRQFSNSRSEMNVSTLELGDSALYLCASSSKTRGQGEQYFGPGTRLTVT.

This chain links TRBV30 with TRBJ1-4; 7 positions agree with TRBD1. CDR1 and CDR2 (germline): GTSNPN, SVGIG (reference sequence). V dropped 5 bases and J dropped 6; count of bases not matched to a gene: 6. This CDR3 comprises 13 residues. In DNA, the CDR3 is TGTGCCTGGGGGGGACAGAAAGATGAAAAACTGTTTTTT. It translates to CAWGGQKDEKLFF.

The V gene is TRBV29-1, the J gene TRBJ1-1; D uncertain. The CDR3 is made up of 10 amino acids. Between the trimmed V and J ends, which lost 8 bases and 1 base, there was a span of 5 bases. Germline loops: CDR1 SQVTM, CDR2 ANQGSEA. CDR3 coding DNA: TGCAGCCCCTCGAACACTGAAGCTTTCTTT. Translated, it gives CSPSNTEAFF.

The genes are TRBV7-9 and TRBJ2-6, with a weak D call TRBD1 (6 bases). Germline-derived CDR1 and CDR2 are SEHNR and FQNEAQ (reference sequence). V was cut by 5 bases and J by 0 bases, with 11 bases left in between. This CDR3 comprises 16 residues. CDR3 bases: TGTGCCAGCAGCGTGGGACATAACTCTGGGGCCAACGTCCTGACTTTC. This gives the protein CASSVGHNSGANVLTF.

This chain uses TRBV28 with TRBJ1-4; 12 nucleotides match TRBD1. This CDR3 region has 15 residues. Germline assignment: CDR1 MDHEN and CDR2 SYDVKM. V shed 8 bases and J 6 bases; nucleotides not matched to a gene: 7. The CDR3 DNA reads TGTGCCAGCCGGGGACAGGGGGCTCAGTATGAAAAACTGTTTTTT. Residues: CASRGQGAQYEKLFF.

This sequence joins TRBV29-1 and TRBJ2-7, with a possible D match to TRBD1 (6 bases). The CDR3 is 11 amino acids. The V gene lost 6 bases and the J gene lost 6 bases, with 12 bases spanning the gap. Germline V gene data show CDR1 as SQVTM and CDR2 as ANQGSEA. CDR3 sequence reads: CSVLQGSEQYF. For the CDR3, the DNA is TGCAGCGTCTTACAGGGTTCCGAGCAGTACTTC.

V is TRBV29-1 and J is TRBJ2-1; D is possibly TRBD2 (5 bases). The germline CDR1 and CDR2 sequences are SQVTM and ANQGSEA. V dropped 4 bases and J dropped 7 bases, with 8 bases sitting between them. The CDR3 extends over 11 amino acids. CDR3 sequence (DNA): TGCAGCGTTGGGACTGTTAATGAGCAGTTCTTC. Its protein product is CSVGTVNEQFF.

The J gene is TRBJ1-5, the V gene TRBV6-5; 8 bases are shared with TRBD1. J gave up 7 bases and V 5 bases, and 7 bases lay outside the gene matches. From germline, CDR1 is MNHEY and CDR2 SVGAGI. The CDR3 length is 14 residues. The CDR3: CASSHQGAGQPQHF. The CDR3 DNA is TGTGCCAGCAGTCACCAGGGGGCAGGACAGCCCCAGCATTTT.

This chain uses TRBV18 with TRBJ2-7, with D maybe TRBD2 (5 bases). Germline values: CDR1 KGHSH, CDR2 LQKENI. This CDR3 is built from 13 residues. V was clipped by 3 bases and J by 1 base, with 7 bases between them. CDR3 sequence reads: CASSPRDSYEQYF. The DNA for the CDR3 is TGTGCCAGCTCACCTCGGGATTCCTACGAGCAGTACTTC. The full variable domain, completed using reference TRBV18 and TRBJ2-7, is NAGVMQNPRHLVRRRGQEARLRCSPMKGHSHVYWYRQLPEEGLKFMVYLQKENIIDESGMPKERFSAEFPKEGPSILRIQQVVRGDSAAYFCASSPRDSYEQYFGPGTRLTVT.

The CDR3 nucleotides are TGTGCCAGCAGCTTAGTCCGGCGGCCTTACGAGCAGTACTTC. Translated, it gives CASSLVRRPYEQYF. The chain links TRBV11-2 to TRBJ2-7; D remains unclear. The CDR3 totals 14 residues. Germline-derived CDR1 and CDR2 are SGHAT and FQNNGV. Between the trimmed V and J ends, which lost 1 base and 4 bases, there was a span of 11 bases.

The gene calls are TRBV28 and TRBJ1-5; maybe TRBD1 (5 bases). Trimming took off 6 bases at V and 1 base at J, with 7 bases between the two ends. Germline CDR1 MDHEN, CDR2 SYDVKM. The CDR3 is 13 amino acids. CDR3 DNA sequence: TGTGCCAGCAGGCGGGACAGCAATCAGCCCCAGCATTTT. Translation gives CASRRDSNQPQHF.

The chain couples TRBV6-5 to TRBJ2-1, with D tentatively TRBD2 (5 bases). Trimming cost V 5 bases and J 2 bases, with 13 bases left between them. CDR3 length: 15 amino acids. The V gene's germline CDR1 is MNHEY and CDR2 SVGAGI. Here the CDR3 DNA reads TGTGCCAGCAGTCCTGGACTCACGCCCTACAATGAGCAGTTCTTC. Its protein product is CASSPGLTPYNEQFF.

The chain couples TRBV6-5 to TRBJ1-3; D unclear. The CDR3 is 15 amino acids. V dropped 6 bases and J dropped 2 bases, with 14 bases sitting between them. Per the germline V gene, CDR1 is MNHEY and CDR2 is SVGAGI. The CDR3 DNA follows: TGTGCCAGCAGCTACGACATGGGCGCTGGAAACACCATATATTTT. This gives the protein CASSYDMGAGNTIYF.

CDR3 sequence reads: CAISEIAGTGGYEQYF. The CDR3 DNA follows: TGTGCCATCAGTGAGATAGCCGGGACAGGTGGCTACGAGCAGTACTTC. The V call is TRBV10-3, the J call TRBJ2-7, with 8 bases identical to TRBD1. V trimming: 2 bases; J trimming: 3 bases; junction bases outside the gene matches: 9. Germline lookup yields CDR1 ENHRY and CDR2 SYGVKD. The CDR3 is made up of 16 amino acids.

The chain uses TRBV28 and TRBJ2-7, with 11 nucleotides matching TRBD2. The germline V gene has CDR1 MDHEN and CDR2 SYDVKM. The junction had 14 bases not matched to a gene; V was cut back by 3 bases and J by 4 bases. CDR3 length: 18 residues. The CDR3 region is CASSFHTWTSGSSYEQYF. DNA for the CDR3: TGTGCCAGCAGTTTCCACACTTGGACTAGCGGGTCATCTTACGAGCAGTACTTC. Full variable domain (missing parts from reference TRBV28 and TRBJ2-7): DVKVTQSSRYLVKRTGEKVFLECVQDMDHENMFWYRQDPGLGLRLIYFSYDVKMKEKGDIPEGYSVSREKKERFSLILESASTNQTSMYLCASSFHTWTSGSSYEQYFGPGTRLTVT.

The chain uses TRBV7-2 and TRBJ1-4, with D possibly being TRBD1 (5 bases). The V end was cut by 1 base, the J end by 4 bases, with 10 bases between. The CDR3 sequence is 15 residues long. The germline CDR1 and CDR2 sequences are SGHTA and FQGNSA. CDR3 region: CASSLGDRDNEKLFF. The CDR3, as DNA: TGTGCCAGCAGCTTAGGTGACAGAGATAATGAAAAACTGTTTTTT.

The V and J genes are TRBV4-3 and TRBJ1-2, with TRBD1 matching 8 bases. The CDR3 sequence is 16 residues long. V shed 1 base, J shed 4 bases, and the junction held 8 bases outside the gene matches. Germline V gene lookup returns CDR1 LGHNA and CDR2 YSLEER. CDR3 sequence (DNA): TGCGCCAGCAGCCAAGTCCGTTGGGACAGGACCTATGGCTACACCTTC. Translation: CASSQVRWDRTYGYTF.

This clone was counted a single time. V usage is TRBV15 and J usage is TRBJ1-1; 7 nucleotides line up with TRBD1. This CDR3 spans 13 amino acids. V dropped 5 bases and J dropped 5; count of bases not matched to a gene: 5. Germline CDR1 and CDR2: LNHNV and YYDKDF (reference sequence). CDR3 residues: CATSYRGKTEAFF. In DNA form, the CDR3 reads TGTGCCACCAGCTACAGGGGAAAAACTGAAGCTTTCTTT. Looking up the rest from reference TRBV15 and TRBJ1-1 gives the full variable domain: DAMVIQNPRYQVTQFGKPVTLSCSQTLNHNVMYWYQQKSSQAPKLLFHYYDKDFNNEADTPDNFQSRRPNTSFCFLDIRSPGLGDTAMYLCATSYRGKTEAFFGQGTRLTVV.

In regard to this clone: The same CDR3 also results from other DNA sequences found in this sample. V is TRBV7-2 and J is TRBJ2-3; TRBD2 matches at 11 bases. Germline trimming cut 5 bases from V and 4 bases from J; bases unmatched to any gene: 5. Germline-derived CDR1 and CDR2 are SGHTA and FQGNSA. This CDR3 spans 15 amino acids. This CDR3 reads CASSLLAGAADTQYF. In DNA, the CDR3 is TGTGCCAGCAGCCTACTAGCGGGGGCCGCAGATACGCAGTATTTT. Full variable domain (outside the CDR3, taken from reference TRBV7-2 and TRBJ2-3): GAGVSQSPSNKVTEKGKDVELRCDPISGHTALYWYRQSLGQGLEFLIYFQGNSAPDKSGLPSDRFSAERTGGSVSTLTIQRTQQEDSAVYLCASSLLAGAADTQYFGPGTRLTVL.

The CDR3 spells CASSFRTGTNTEAFF. DNA of the CDR3: TGTGCCAGCAGTTTCAGGACAGGGACGAACACTGAAGCTTTCTTT. The gene calls are TRBV28 and TRBJ1-1; 8 bases map to TRBD1. The ends lost 3 bases at V and 1 base at J; junction bases unmatched: 4. Germline V gene data show CDR1 as MDHEN and CDR2 as SYDVKM. The CDR3 consists of 15 residues.

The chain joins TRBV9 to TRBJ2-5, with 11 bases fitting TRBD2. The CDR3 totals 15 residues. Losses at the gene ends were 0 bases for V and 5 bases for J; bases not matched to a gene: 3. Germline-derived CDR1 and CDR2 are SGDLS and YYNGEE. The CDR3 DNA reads TGTGCCAGCAGCGTAGCGCCTAGCGGGAGGGAGACCCAGTACTTC. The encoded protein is CASSVAPSGRETQYF.

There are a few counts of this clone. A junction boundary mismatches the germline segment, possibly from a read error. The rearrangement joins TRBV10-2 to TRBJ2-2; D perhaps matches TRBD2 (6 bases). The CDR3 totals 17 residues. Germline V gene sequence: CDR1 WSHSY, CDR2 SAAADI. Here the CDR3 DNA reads TGCGACAGCAGTGAACACGCGGGACTCGCGAACACCGGGGAGCTGTTTTTT. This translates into CDSSEHAGLANTGELFF.

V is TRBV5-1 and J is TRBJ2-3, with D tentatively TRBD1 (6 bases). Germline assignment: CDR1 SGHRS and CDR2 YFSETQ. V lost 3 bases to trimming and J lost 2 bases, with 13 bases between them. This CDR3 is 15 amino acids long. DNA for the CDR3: TGCGCCAGCAGCTCCACAGGGTACAACACAGATACGCAGTATTTT. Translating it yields CASSSTGYNTDTQYF.

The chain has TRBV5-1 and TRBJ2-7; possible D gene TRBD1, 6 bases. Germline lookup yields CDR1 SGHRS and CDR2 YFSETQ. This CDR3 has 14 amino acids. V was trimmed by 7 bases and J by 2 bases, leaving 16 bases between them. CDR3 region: CASADRKFAYEQYF. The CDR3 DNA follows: TGCGCCAGCGCCGACAGGAAATTTGCCTACGAGCAGTACTTC.